The entry below gives a single T cell receptor (beta chain) sequence along with its context. The data originate from a study of blood T cells in healthy people across ages. The V and J ends lost 6 bases and 1 base, in that order; junction bases with no gene match: 5. The CDR3 extends over 15 amino acids. Through a sample-barcoded 5' primer and a J-beta primer mix, a second PCR was run for 7 to 11 cycles. Carrying 12 random nucleotides, a template-switch adaptor labeled each individual cDNA molecule. Sequencing of every sample gave 3 million or more CDR3-containing paired-end reads. TCRdb reanalysed the 5' RACE reads using MiXCR and keeps one entry per CDR3 protein. The data hold about a million distinct CDR3 sequences, with roughly 50% observed a single time.

What was sequenced was blood. This sequence was found in an older woman in good health. The chain carries TRBV12-3 or TRBV12-4 and TRBJ2-3; 9 positions agree with TRBD2. CDR3 protein: CASRNIAGGTDTQYF. The CDR3, as DNA: TGTGCCAGCAGAAATATAGCGGGAGGCACAGATACGCAGTATTTT.